This T cell receptor (beta chain) was documented in a study of T cell responses to AZD1222 COVID-19 vaccine. Findings and limits, study-wide: Spike-specific TCR breadth and depth rose after two AZD1222 doses. At study baseline, merely a handful of AZD1222 recipients were seropositive.

Method: immunoSEQ multiplex PCR; TCRdb's copy keeps in-frame clones and lacks some. The sample has 200,000 or so clones; roughly 92% are singletons. Germline lookup yields CDR1 LGHDT and CDR2 YNNKEL (reference sequence). The CDR3 sequence is 16 residues long. V was trimmed by 4 bases and J by 7 bases, leaving 22 bases between them. With regard to this clone: Its antigen is unidentified.

Sequencing was performed on peripheral blood, taken 28 days after the second AZD1222 dose. This TCR was sampled from an adult who received the AZD1222 COVID-19 vaccine. The chain links TRBV3-1 (or the pseudogene TRBV3-2) to TRBJ1-1, with D possibly TRBD1 on 6 matching bases. Written as DNA, the CDR3 is TGTGCCAGCAGCCCGATACAGGGTGTAGCTCGGGGTGAAGCTTTCTTT. Residues: CASSPIQGVARGEAFF.